This is a list of T cell receptor beta chains from one sample in a study of cytomegalovirus exposure and HLA in healthy donors. The table came from immunoSEQ multiplex PCR; TCRdb's copy has only in-frame clones and leaves some out. The data show 70,000 to 95,000 clones, 79% seen once. Sequencing used PBMCs. All receptors come from a middle-aged woman in good health and CMV-seropositive. Each CDR3 is given with its conserved first and last residue. D genes are given only for firm matches. The size field is filled for only some rows; it gives once, few, many or a size class.

size	V	D	J	DNA	CDR3
NA	TRBV18	TRBD1	TRBJ1-1	TGTGCCAGCTCAGCCGACAGGGGGGTCACTGAAGCTTTCTTT	CASSADRGVTEAFF
NA	TRBV30	NA	TRBJ2-7	TGTGCCTGGAGTGACCCGCGTCACGAGCAGTACTTC	CAWSDPRHEQYF
NA	TRBV12-5	TRBD2	TRBJ2-1	TGTGCTAGTGGTTTGGGGTACGGTAGCGGGGGGGCCCTGAATGAGCAGTTCTTC	CASGLGYGSGGALNEQFF
NA	TRBV2	NA	TRBJ1-5	TGTGCCAGCAGTGGGCAGGGGAGTCAGCCCCAGCATTTT	CASSGQGSQPQHF
NA	TRBV7-8	NA	TRBJ1-1	TGTGCCAGCAGCTTAGTGGCAGGATTATCCACTGAAGCTTTCTTT	CASSLVAGLSTEAFF
NA	TRBV5-1	NA	TRBJ2-2	TGCGCCAGCAGCTTGTCAGGTTCGAACACCGGGGAGCTGTTTTTT	CASSLSGSNTGELFF
few	TRBV7-2	NA	TRBJ2-1	TGTGCCAGCAGACTAGATGGTCCGGAGCAGTTCTTC	CASRLDGPEQFF
once	TRBV7-8	NA	TRBJ1-5	TGTGCCAGCAGCCGCGAACCCGCGGACAGTATCTATCAGCCCCAGCATTTT	CASSREPADSIYQPQHF
NA	TRBV29-1	TRBD1	TRBJ1-2	TGCAGCGTACCGGACAGGGCACACGTAGGGGTCCATAACTATGGCTACACCTTC	CSVPDRAHVGVHNYGYTF
NA	TRBV5-6	NA	TRBJ1-2	TGTGCCAGCAGCTTGGCTTCAGGGGACTATGGCTACACCTTC	CASSLASGDYGYTF
NA	TRBV11-2	TRBD2	TRBJ2-7	TGTGCCAGCAGCTTTAGCGGGAGGGCCTACGAGCAGTACTTC	CASSFSGRAYEQYF
NA	TRBV19	TRBD1	TRBJ1-2	TGTGCCAGTATGCGGACAGGTGGGGCCTATGGCTACACCTTC	CASMRTGGAYGYTF
NA	TRBV6-4	NA	TRBJ2-7	TGTGCCAGCAGTGAATGGGCGGGCCCCTCCTACGAGCAGTACTTC	CASSEWAGPSYEQYF
NA	TRBV7-9	NA	TRBJ2-7	TGTGCCAGCAGCTCGGCCGGACTGTACGAGCAGTACTTC	CASSSAGLYEQYF
NA	TRBV28	NA	TRBJ1-1	TGTGCCAGCAGTATCAGGGAGGCTTCTAGCACTGAAGCTTTCTTT	CASSIREASSTEAFF
NA	TRBV30	NA	TRBJ2-4	TGTGCCTGGAGTGTCAAGGGGCTAGCCAAAAACATTCAGTACTTC	CAWSVKGLAKNIQYF
NA	TRBV7-3	NA	TRBJ2-5	TGTGCCAGCAGCCGAAGCGGCCAAGAGACCCAGTACTTC	CASSRSGQETQYF
NA	TRBV5-1	NA	TRBJ1-2	TGCGCCAGCAGCGCTACGCGGGGGCAGGGGTTGGACTATGGCTACACCTTC	CASSATRGQGLDYGYTF
NA	TRBV7-2	NA	TRBJ2-1	TGTGCCAGCAGCCTCGCGTGGGATGCGGGGTTCTTC	CASSLAWDAGFF
NA	TRBV13	TRBD2	TRBJ2-7	TGTGCCAGCAGCTTAGGCGCCCGGGGGGTTTTAGACTACGAGCAGTACTTC	CASSLGARGVLDYEQYF
NA	TRBV9	NA	TRBJ2-3	TGTGCCAGCAGCGTAGGGGCGAGGGGCACAGATACGCAGTATTTT	CASSVGARGTDTQYF
NA	TRBV7-8	TRBD1	TRBJ2-6	TGTGCCAGCAGCTTCCTGACAGGGCCTGGGGCCAACGTCCTGACTTTC	CASSFLTGPGANVLTF
NA	TRBV29-1	NA	TRBJ1-2	TGCAGCGTTGGGGGCAGGGAAGGCTACACCTTC	CSVGGREGYTF
few	TRBV20-1	NA	TRBJ1-1	TGCAGTGCTACCCAGTACACTGAAGCTTTCTTT	CSATQYTEAFF
NA	TRBV9	NA	TRBJ1-1	TGTGCCAGCAGCCCCCGGACAGCCATGAACACTGAAGCTTTCTTT	CASSPRTAMNTEAFF
few	TRBV15	NA	TRBJ2-5	TGTGCCACCAGCAGAGGGAGTCCTGAAGAGACCCAGTACTTC	CATSRGSPEETQYF
NA	TRBV4-1	NA	TRBJ1-1	TGCGCCAGCAGCCCCTCGTATCCTGAAGCTTTCTTT	CASSPSYPEAFF
once	TRBV7-8	NA	TRBJ2-7	TGTGCCAGCAGCCGAGCGGCTAGCTCCTACGAGCAGTACTTC	CASSRAASSYEQYF
once	TRBV2	NA	TRBJ2-7	TGTGCCAGCAGCTCCTCATCGGGAAACGAGCAGTACTTC	CASSSSSGNEQYF
once	TRBV10-3	TRBD2	TRBJ2-2	TGTGCCACCGGCCTAGTAGCGGGAGCGGACACCGGGGAGCTGTTTTTT	CATGLVAGADTGELFF
NA	TRBV15	TRBD1	TRBJ2-6	TGTGCCACCAGCAGGGAAGACAGGGGGGCTGGGGCCAACGTCCTGACTTTC	CATSREDRGAGANVLTF
NA	TRBV10-3	NA	TRBJ1-4	TGTGCCATCAGTTACCAACCGGGAACCAATGAAAAACTGTTTTTT	CAISYQPGTNEKLFF
NA	TRBV7-9	TRBD1	TRBJ1-1	TGTGCCAGCAGCTCGTACAGGGGGAACACTGAAGCTTTCTTT	CASSSYRGNTEAFF
NA	TRBV19	NA	TRBJ1-5	TGTGCCAGTAGTATAGGTCAGGGGTGGAATCAGCCCCAGCATTTT	CASSIGQGWNQPQHF
NA	TRBV29-1	NA	TRBJ2-2	TGCAGCGCGGAAGGAGCATCGCAGACCGGGGAGCTGTTTTTT	CSAEGASQTGELFF
NA	TRBV19	NA	TRBJ2-7	TGTGCCAGTAGTATGTCTAGCGCGCTCCGCGAGCAGTACTTC	CASSMSSALREQYF